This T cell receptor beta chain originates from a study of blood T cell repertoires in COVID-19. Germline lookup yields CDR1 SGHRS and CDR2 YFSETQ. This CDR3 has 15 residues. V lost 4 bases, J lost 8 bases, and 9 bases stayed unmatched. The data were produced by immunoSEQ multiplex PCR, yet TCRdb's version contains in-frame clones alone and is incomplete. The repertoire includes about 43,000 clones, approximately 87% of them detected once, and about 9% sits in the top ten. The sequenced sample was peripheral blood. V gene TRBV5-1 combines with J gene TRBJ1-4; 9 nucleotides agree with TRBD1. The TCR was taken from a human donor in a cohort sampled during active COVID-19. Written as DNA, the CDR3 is TGCGCCAGCAGCCTGGGGGGACAGGGAGGAGAAAAACTGTTTTTT. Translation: CASSLGGQGGEKLFF.